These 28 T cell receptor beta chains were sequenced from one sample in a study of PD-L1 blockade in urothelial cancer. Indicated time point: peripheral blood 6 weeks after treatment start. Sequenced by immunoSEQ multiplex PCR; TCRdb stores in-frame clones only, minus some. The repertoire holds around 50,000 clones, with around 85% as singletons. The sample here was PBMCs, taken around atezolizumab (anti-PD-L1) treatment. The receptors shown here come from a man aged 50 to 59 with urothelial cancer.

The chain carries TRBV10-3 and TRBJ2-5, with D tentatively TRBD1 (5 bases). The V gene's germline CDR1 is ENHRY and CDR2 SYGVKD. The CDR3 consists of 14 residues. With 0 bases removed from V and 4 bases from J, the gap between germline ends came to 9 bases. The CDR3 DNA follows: TGTGCCATCAGTGAGTCCCAGGGTGGAGAGACCCAGTACTTC. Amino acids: CAISESQGGETQYF.

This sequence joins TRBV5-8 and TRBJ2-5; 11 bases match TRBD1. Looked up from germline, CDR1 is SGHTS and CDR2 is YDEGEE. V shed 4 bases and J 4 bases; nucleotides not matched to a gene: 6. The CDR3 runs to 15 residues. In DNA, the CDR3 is TGTGCCAGCAGCCTGGGACAGGGGGACTCAGAGACCCAGTACTTC. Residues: CASSLGQGDSETQYF.

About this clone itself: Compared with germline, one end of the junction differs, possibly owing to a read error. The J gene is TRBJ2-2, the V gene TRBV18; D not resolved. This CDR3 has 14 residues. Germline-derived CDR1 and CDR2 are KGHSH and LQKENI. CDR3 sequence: CASSQLQNAGELFF. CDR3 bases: TGTGCCAGCTCGCAATTGCAGAACGCCGGGGAGCTGTTTTTT.

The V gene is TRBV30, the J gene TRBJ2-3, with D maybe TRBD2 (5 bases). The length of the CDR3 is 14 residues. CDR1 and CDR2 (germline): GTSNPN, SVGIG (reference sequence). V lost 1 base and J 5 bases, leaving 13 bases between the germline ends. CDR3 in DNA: TGTGCCTGGAGTGGAGGAGGATGGGGAGATACGCAGTATTTT. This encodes CAWSGGGWGDTQYF.

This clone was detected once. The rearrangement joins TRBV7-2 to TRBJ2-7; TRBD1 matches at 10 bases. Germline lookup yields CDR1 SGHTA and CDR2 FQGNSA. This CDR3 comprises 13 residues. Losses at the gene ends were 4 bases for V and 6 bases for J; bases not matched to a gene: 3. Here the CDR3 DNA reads TGTGCCAGCAGCTCGGGACAGGGGAGCGAGCAGTACTTC. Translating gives CASSSGQGSEQYF.

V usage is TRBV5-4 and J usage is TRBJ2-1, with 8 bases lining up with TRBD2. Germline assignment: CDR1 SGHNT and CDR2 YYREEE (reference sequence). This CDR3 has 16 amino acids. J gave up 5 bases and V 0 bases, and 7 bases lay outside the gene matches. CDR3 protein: CASSLGKGLGNNEQFF. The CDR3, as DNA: TGTGCCAGCAGCTTGGGTAAGGGACTAGGGAACAATGAGCAGTTCTTC.

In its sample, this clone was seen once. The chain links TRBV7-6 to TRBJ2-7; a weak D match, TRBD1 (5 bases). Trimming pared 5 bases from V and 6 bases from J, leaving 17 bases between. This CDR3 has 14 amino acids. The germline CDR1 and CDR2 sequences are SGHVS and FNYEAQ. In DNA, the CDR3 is TGTGCCAGCAGCCCCCAGGGTCGCTTCGGCGAGCAGTACTTC. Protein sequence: CASSPQGRFGEQYF.

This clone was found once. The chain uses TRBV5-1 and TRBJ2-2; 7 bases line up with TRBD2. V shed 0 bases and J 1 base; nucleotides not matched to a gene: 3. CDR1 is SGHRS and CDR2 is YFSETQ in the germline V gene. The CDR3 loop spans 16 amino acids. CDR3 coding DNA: TGCGCCAGCAGCTTGGAATTAGCGGGGAACACCGGGGAGCTGTTTTTT. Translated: CASSLELAGNTGELFF.

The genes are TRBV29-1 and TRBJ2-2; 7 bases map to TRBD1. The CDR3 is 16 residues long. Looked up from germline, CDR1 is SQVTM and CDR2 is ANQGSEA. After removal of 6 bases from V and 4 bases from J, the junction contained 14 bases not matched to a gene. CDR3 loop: CSVAGTDSLFTGELFF. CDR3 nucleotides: TGCAGCGTCGCCGGGACAGATTCACTTTTCACCGGGGAGCTGTTTTTT.

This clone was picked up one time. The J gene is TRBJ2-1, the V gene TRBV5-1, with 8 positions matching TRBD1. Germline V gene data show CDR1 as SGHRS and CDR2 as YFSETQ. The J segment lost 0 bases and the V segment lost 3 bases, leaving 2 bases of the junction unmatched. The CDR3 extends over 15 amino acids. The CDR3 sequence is CASSSGQGSYNEQFF. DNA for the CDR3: TGCGCCAGCAGCTCCGGACAGGGCTCCTACAATGAGCAGTTCTTC.

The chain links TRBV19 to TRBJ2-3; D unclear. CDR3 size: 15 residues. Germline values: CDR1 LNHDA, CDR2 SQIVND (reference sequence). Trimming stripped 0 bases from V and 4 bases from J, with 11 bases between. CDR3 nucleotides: TGTGCCAGTAGTATAGATCGGGTAGCAGCAGATACGCAGTATTTT. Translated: CASSIDRVAADTQYF.

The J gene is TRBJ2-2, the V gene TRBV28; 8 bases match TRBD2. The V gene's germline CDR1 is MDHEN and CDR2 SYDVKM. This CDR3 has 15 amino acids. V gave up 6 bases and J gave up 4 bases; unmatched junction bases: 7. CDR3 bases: TGTGCCAGCAGGCGAGGGAGCGGGAGCACCGGGGAGCTGTTTTTT. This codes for CASRRGSGSTGELFF.

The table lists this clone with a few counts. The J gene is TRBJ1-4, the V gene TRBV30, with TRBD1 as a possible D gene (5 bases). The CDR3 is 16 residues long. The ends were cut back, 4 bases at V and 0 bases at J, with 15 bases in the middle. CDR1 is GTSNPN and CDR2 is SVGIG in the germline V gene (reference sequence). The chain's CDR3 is CAWKPLGRATNEKLFF. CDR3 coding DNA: TGTGCCTGGAAACCCCTCGGCAGGGCAACTAATGAAAAACTGTTTTTT.

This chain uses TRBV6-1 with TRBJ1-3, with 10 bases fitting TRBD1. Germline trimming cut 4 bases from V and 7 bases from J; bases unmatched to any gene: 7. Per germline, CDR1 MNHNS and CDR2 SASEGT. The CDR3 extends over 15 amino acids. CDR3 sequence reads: CASSALKGQGNTIYF. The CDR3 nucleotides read TGTGCCAGCAGTGCACTGAAGGGACAGGGGAACACCATATATTTT.

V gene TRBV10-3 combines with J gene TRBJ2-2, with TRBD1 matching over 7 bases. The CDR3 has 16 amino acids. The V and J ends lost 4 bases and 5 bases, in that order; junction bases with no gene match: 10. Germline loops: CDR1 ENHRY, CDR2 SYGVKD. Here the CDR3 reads CAISVGQGVGTGELFF. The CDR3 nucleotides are TGTGCCATCAGTGTGGGGCAGGGGGTTGGAACCGGGGAGCTGTTTTTT.

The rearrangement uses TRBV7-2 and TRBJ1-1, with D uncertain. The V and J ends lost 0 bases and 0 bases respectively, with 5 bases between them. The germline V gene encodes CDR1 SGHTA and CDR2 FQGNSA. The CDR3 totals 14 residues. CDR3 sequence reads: CASSLAHLNTEAFF. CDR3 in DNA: TGTGCCAGCAGCTTAGCTCATCTGAACACTGAAGCTTTCTTT.

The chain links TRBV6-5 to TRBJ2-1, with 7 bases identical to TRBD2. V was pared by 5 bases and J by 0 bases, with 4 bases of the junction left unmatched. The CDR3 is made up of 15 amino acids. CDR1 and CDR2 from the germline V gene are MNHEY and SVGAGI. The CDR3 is CASSPSGRSYNEQFF. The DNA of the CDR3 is TGTGCCAGCAGTCCTAGCGGTCGCTCCTACAATGAGCAGTTCTTC.

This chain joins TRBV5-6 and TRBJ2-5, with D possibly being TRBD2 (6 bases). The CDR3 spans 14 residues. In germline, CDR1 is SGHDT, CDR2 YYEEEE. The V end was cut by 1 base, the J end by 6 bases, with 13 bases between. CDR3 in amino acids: CASSLWTGGKTQYF. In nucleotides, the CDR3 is TGTGCCAGCAGCTTGTGGACTGGGGGGAAGACCCAGTACTTC.

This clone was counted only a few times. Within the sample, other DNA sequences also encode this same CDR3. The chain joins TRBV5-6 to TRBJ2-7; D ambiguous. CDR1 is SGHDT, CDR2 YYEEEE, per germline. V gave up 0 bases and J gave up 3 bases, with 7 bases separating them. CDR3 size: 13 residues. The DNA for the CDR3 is TGTGCCAGCAGCTTGGTAGATAGCTACGAGCAGTACTTC. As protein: CASSLVDSYEQYF.

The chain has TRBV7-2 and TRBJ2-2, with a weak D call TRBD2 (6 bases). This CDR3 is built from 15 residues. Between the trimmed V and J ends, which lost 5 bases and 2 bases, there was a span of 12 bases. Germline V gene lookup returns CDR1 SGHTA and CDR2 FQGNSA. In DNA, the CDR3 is TGTGCCAGCAGCCCGCGGAGGGGAAACACCGGGGAGCTGTTTTTT. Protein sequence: CASSPRRGNTGELFF.

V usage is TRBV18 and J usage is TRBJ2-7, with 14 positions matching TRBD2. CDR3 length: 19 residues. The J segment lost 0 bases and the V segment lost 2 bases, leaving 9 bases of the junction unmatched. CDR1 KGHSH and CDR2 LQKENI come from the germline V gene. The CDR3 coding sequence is TGTGCCAGCTCACCAAAGACTAGCGGGAGGGCGAGTCGCTCCTACGAGCAGTACTTC. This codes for CASSPKTSGRASRSYEQYF.

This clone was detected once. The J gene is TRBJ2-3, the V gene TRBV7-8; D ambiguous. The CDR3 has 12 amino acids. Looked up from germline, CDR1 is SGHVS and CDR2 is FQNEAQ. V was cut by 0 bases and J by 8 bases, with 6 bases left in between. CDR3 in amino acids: CASSLASVTQYF. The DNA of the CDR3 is TGTGCCAGCAGCTTAGCCTCTGTTACGCAGTATTTT. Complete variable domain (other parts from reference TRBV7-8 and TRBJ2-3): GAGVSQSPRYKVAKRGQDVALRCDPISGHVSLFWYQQALGQGPEFLTYFQNEAQLDKSGLPSDRFFAERPEGSVSTLKIQRTQQEDSAVYLCASSLASVTQYFGPGTRLTVL.

CDR3 DNA sequence: TGTGCCTCGTACGGTGAGTATTTT. It codes for CASYGEYF. The rearrangement uses TRBV30 and TRBJ2-3; no reliable D call. The CDR3 has 8 amino acids. The V and J ends lost 7 bases and 13 bases respectively, with 9 bases between them. The germline V gene encodes CDR1 GTSNPN and CDR2 SVGIG (reference sequence).

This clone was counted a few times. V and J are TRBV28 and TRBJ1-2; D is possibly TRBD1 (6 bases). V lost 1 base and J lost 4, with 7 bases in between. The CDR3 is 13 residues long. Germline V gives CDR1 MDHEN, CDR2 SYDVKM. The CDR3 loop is CASSLLGAYGYTF. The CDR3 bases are TGTGCCAGCAGTTTATTGGGGGCCTATGGCTACACCTTC.

The CDR3: CASSVLSSGGAGELFF. Written as DNA, the CDR3 is TGTGCCAGCAGCGTATTATCTAGCGGGGGGGCCGGGGAGCTGTTTTTT. This chain uses TRBV9 with TRBJ2-2; 12 nucleotides line up with TRBD2. The CDR3 contains 16 residues. Germline CDR1 SGDLS, CDR2 YYNGEE. V was pared by 1 base and J by 6 bases, with 4 bases of the junction left unmatched.

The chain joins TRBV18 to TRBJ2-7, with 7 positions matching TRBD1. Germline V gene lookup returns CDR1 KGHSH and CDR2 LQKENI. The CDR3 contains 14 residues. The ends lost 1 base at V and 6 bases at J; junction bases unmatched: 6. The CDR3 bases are TGTGCCAGCTCACCACAGACAGGGTTTAGCGAGCAGTACTTC. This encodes CASSPQTGFSEQYF.

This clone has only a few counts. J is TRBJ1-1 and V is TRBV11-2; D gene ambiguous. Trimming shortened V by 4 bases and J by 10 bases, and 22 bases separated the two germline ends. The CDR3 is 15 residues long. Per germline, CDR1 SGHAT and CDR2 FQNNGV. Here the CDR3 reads CASSSSRNRGWGAFF. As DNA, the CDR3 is TGTGCCAGCAGCTCGTCGCGTAATCGGGGTTGGGGAGCTTTCTTT.

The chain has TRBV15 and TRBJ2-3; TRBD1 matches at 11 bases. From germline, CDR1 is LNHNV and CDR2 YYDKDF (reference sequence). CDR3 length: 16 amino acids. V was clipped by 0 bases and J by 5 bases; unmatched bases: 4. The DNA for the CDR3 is TGTGCCACCAGCAGAGATGGGGGACAGGGGGGAGATACGCAGTATTTT. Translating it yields CATSRDGGQGGDTQYF.